Listed below are T cell receptor beta chains from one sample, sequenced in a study of T cell responses to AZD1222 COVID-19 vaccine. Here immunoSEQ multiplex PCR was the method, and the copy in TCRdb shows in-frame clones only, minus some. This sample has 98,000 or so clones; around nine tenths occur once, and the top ten carry roughly 3.2%. The specimen was peripheral blood, collected on day 0 of MenACWY control vaccination. All receptors come from an adult in good health. CDR3s include the opening cysteine and the closing phenylalanine or tryptophan. A D gene is named only where the DNA matches it firmly. Clone size appears in some rows only: once, few, many, or a class for an expanded clone.

V gene: TRBV6-5
clone size: .
J gene: TRBJ1-5
D gene: .
CDR3 protein: CASSYSGGQQHF
CDR3 DNA: TGTGCCAGCAGTTACTCTGGCGGACAGCAGCATTTT

V gene: TRBV28
clone size: .
J gene: TRBJ2-6
D gene: .
CDR3 protein: CASSPQTSGANVLTF
CDR3 DNA: TGTGCCAGCAGTCCACAGACTTCTGGGGCCAACGTCCTGACTTTC

V gene: TRBV4-2
clone size: .
J gene: TRBJ2-2
D gene: TRBD2
CDR3 protein: CASSQEGGRGKAGELFF
CDR3 DNA: TGTGCCAGCAGCCAAGAGGGTGGGAGGGGTAAAGCCGGGGAGCTGTTTTTT

V gene: TRBV3-1/TRBV3-2
clone size: .
J gene: TRBJ2-7
D gene: .
CDR3 protein: CASSQAGGGVHYEQYF
CDR3 DNA: TGTGCCAGCAGCCAAGCCGGCGGAGGAGTTCACTACGAGCAGTACTTC

V gene: TRBV5-1
clone size: .
J gene: TRBJ2-1
D gene: TRBD1
CDR3 protein: CASSPRGQGGNEQFF
CDR3 DNA: TGCGCCAGCAGCCCCCGGGGACAGGGGGGGAATGAGCAGTTCTTC

V gene: TRBV5-1
clone size: .
J gene: TRBJ2-3
D gene: .
CDR3 protein: CASSLSAGFGDTQYF
CDR3 DNA: TGCGCCAGCAGCTTGTCCGCCGGGTTTGGAGATACGCAGTATTTT

V gene: TRBV7-9
clone size: few
J gene: TRBJ1-6
D gene: TRBD1
CDR3 protein: CASSLVTGTVSPLHF
CDR3 DNA: TGTGCCAGCAGCTTAGTGACAGGGACGGTCTCACCCCTCCACTTT

V gene: TRBV11-2
clone size: .
J gene: TRBJ1-3
D gene: TRBD1
CDR3 protein: CASSLLGQGSGNTIYF
CDR3 DNA: TGTGCCAGCAGCTTATTAGGACAGGGGTCTGGAAACACCATATATTTT

V gene: TRBV12-3/TRBV12-4
clone size: few
J gene: TRBJ2-7
D gene: .
CDR3 protein: CASRRDGTYEQYF
CDR3 DNA: TGTGCCAGCAGGAGGGACGGAACCTACGAGCAGTACTTC

V gene: TRBV7-7
clone size: .
J gene: TRBJ1-5
D gene: .
CDR3 protein: CASGRFGQSQHF
CDR3 DNA: TGTGCTAGCGGGAGGTTTGGTCAGTCCCAGCATTTT

V gene: TRBV7-9
clone size: once
J gene: TRBJ1-4
D gene: TRBD1
CDR3 protein: CATRGQLNEKLFF
CDR3 DNA: TGTGCCACTCGGGGACAGCTCAATGAAAAACTGTTTTTT

V gene: TRBV7-3
clone size: .
J gene: TRBJ1-2
D gene: .
CDR3 protein: CASSLKGASYGYTF
CDR3 DNA: TGTGCCAGCAGCTTAAAAGGCGCGAGTTATGGCTACACCTTC

V gene: TRBV28
clone size: .
J gene: TRBJ1-2
D gene: .
CDR3 protein: CASSSTTRGGYYGYTF
CDR3 DNA: TGTGCCAGCAGTTCGACGACAAGGGGGGGATACTATGGCTACACCTTC

V gene: TRBV30
clone size: .
J gene: TRBJ2-7
D gene: .
CDR3 protein: CAWDRQGYEQYF
CDR3 DNA: TGTGCCTGGGACCGGCAGGGCTACGAGCAGTACTTC

V gene: TRBV10-1
clone size: .
J gene: TRBJ1-6
D gene: .
CDR3 protein: CASSEYGDNSPLHF
CDR3 DNA: TGCGCCAGCAGTGAATACGGGGATAATTCACCCCTCCACTTT

V gene: TRBV19
clone size: once
J gene: TRBJ1-5
D gene: .
CDR3 protein: CASSIQGLQPQHF
CDR3 DNA: TGTGCCAGTAGTATACAGGGGCTGCAGCCCCAGCATTTT

V gene: TRBV6-1
clone size: .
J gene: TRBJ1-1
D gene: TRBD1
CDR3 protein: CASSEMGGQGTKAFF
CDR3 DNA: TGTGCCAGCAGTGAAATGGGAGGACAGGGAACGAAAGCTTTCTTT

V gene: TRBV7-2
clone size: once
J gene: TRBJ2-2
D gene: TRBD1
CDR3 protein: CASSPRDSLTGELFF
CDR3 DNA: TGTGCCAGCAGCCCCCGGGACAGTCTCACCGGGGAGCTGTTTTTT

V gene: TRBV28
clone size: once
J gene: TRBJ1-5
D gene: .
CDR3 protein: CASRTRQHQPQHF
CDR3 DNA: TGTGCCAGCCGGACCCGTCAGCATCAGCCCCAGCATTTT

V gene: TRBV13
clone size: .
J gene: TRBJ1-5
D gene: .
CDR3 protein: CASSLGNQPQHF
CDR3 DNA: TGTGCCAGCAGCTTAGGCAATCAGCCCCAGCATTTT

V gene: TRBV28
clone size: .
J gene: TRBJ1-2
D gene: .
CDR3 protein: CASSQPQDSFSYGYTF
CDR3 DNA: TGTGCCAGCAGTCAACCCCAGGACAGTTTTAGCTATGGCTACACCTTC

V gene: TRBV18
clone size: .
J gene: TRBJ2-7
D gene: .
CDR3 protein: CASSPGDHYEQYF
CDR3 DNA: TGTGCCAGCTCACCCGGGGACCACTACGAGCAGTACTTC

V gene: TRBV7-9
clone size: .
J gene: TRBJ1-1
D gene: .
CDR3 protein: CASSATVDTEAFF
CDR3 DNA: TGTGCCAGCAGCGCAACAGTGGACACTGAAGCTTTCTTT

V gene: TRBV5-1
clone size: .
J gene: TRBJ2-2
D gene: .
CDR3 protein: CASSLYGQNTGELFF
CDR3 DNA: TGCGCCAGCAGCTTGTACGGGCAAAACACCGGGGAGCTGTTTTTT

V gene: TRBV9
clone size: .
J gene: TRBJ1-6
D gene: .
CDR3 protein: CASSAKREPGSPLHF
CDR3 DNA: TGTGCCAGCAGCGCTAAGCGCGAGCCGGGGTCACCCCTCCACTTT